A single sample is the source of the 15 T cell receptor beta chains below, sequenced in a study of CD8+CD57+ T cells in acquired aplastic anemia. Genomic DNA was employed as the template in profiling TCR beta VDJ and CDR3. From the reads, TCRdb called clonotypes with MiXCR, one entry per CDR3 protein. The data hold some 180,000 distinct CDR3 sequences, with 50% to 65% observed a single time. Only patients with CD8+CD57+ cell expansion on flow cytometry were chosen for sequencing. What was sequenced was sorted CD4+, CD8+, or CD8+CD57+ T cells (not recorded which) from PBMCs. The receptors originated from a human donor with aplastic anemia.

The table lists this clonotype with a count of one. V gene TRBV7-9 combines with J gene TRBJ2-5, with D uncertain. CDR1 and CDR2 from the germline V gene are SEHNR and FQNEAQ (reference sequence). The CDR3 has 15 residues. Trimming shortened V by 1 base and J by 4 bases, and 13 bases separated the two germline ends. In DNA form, the CDR3 reads TGTGCCAGCAGCTTAGATCGAAGGGTGATAGAGACCCAGTACTTC. As protein: CASSLDRRVIETQYF.

This sequence joins TRBV20-1 and TRBJ2-3; D not certain. In germline, CDR1 is DFQATT, CDR2 SNEGSKA (reference sequence). There are 14 residues in the CDR3. Trimming took 0 bases from V and 6 from J, leaving 13 bases between them. CDR3 nucleotides: TGCAGTGCTAGAGATCCGGCATGGATGGATACGCAGTATTTT. Translating gives CSARDPAWMDTQYF.

Only a few counts were recorded for this clonotype. The genes are TRBV20-1 and TRBJ1-2; D not certain. Trimming stripped 5 bases from V and 6 bases from J, with 10 bases between. The length of the CDR3 is 11 residues. Germline CDR1 reads DFQATT; CDR2 reads SNEGSKA (reference sequence). CDR3 loop: CSAGIVDGYTF. Here the CDR3 DNA reads TGCAGTGCTGGAATCGTAGATGGCTACACCTTC.

About this clonotype: A much larger clone sits a single nucleotide away, making a read error possible. The final CDR3 position lacks the conserved phenylalanine or tryptophan, pointing to a likely read error. The chain uses TRBV13 and TRBJ2-7; D may be TRBD1 (5 bases). Germline V gene data show CDR1 as PRHDT and CDR2 as FYEKMQ (reference sequence). V lost 1 base and J 7 bases, leaving 17 bases between the germline ends. This CDR3 is 15 amino acids long. The DNA for the CDR3 is TGTGCCAGCAGCTTAGATCGAGGAATGGGGCGGGAGCAGTACCTC. The encoded protein is CASSLDRGMGREQYL.

The V gene is TRBV15, the J gene TRBJ2-7; D is perhaps TRBD1 or TRBD2 (5 bases each). This CDR3 contains 13 residues. The V end lost 1 base, the J end lost 4 bases, and 8 bases lay between the germline ends. Germline lookup yields CDR1 LNHNV and CDR2 YYDKDF (reference sequence). The CDR3 region is CATSRAGTYEQYF. The DNA of the CDR3 is TGTGCCACCAGCAGAGCAGGGACGTACGAGCAGTACTTC.

The chain recombines TRBV19 with TRBJ2-7; D is perhaps TRBD2 (5 bases). V gave up 2 bases and J gave up 5 bases, with 16 bases separating them. CDR3 size: 15 residues. The germline V gene encodes CDR1 LNHDA and CDR2 SQIVND (reference sequence). The CDR3 DNA sequence: TGTGCCAGTAGTATATCCCGAACTAGGGCGGACGAGCAGTACTTC. Its protein is CASSISRTRADEQYF.

This clonotype was detected a few times. The chain couples TRBV20-1 to TRBJ2-2; the match to TRBD1 covers 9 bases. The CDR3 runs 14 residues. Germline loops: CDR1 DFQATT, CDR2 SNEGSKA (reference sequence). The ends lost 6 bases at V and 7 bases at J; junction bases unmatched: 9. The CDR3 sequence is CSALGQGDFGELFF. The DNA of the CDR3 is TGCAGTGCGCTGGGACAGGGTGATTTCGGGGAGCTGTTTTTT.

The chain is built from TRBV19 and TRBJ2-3; 11 bases map to TRBD2. The junction had 4 bases not matched to a gene; V was cut back by 3 bases and J by 2 bases. Germline V gives CDR1 LNHDA, CDR2 SQIVND (reference sequence). The CDR3 covers 16 residues. The CDR3 region is CASSIALAGDTDTQYF. As DNA, the CDR3 is TGTGCCAGTAGTATTGCACTAGCGGGGGACACAGATACGCAGTATTTT.

The gene calls are TRBV19 and TRBJ1-2; 10 bases match TRBD1. The CDR3 runs to 14 residues. Per the germline V gene, CDR1 is LNHDA and CDR2 is SQIVND (reference sequence). The junction had 5 bases not matched to a gene; V was cut back by 3 bases and J by 7 bases. The CDR3 is CASSIPGQGPGYTF. The CDR3 coding sequence is TGTGCCAGTAGTATCCCGGGACAGGGGCCTGGCTACACCTTC. The variable domain in full, with the rest retrieved from reference TRBV19 and TRBJ1-2, is DGGITQSPKYLFRKEGQNVTLSCEQNLNHDAMYWYRQDPGQGLRLIYYSQIVNDFQKGDIAEGYSVSREKKESFPLTVTSAQKNPTAFYLCASSIPGQGPGYTFGSGTRLTVV.

This clonotype has just one count. The rearrangement uses TRBV4-1 and TRBJ2-7; 7 nucleotides match TRBD2. Germline CDR1 reads MGHRA; CDR2 reads YSYEKL. Germline trimming cut 5 bases from V and 3 bases from J; bases unmatched to any gene: 7. The CDR3 extends over 14 amino acids. The CDR3: CASSSLAGVYEQYF. The CDR3 DNA reads as TGCGCCAGCAGCTCTCTGGCGGGAGTCTACGAGCAGTACTTC.

This clonotype was seen just once. The genes are TRBV2 and TRBJ2-2, with D tentatively TRBD2 (6 bases). Deletions cut 5 bases from V and 6 bases from J, with 19 bases between. This CDR3 region has 16 residues. The germline V gene has CDR1 SNHLY and CDR2 FYNNEI. The CDR3 DNA is TGTGCCAGCAGTTATTTTCGGGGGTTAAGCCCCGGGGAGCTGTTTTTT. Protein product: CASSYFRGLSPGELFF.

V usage is TRBV20-1 and J usage is TRBJ1-1; no clear D. Germline V lookup: CDR1 DFQATT, CDR2 SNEGSKA (reference sequence). V lost 5 bases to trimming and J lost 10 bases, with 17 bases between them. The CDR3 is 12 residues long. The CDR3: CSASSLSAGAFF. The DNA for the CDR3 is TGCAGTGCTTCCAGCCTTTCCGCGGGAGCTTTCTTT.

The gene calls are TRBV7-8 and TRBJ2-3; 9 positions agree with TRBD1. With 2 bases clipped from V and 3 bases from J, the junction kept 3 bases outside the gene matches. The CDR3 sequence is 15 residues long. Germline V gene lookup returns CDR1 SGHVS and CDR2 FQNEAQ. CDR3 sequence (DNA): TGTGCCAGCAGCTTATACAGGGGGCCGACAGATACGCAGTATTTT. This translates into CASSLYRGPTDTQYF.

This rearrangement joins TRBV20-1 to TRBJ2-7; 12 bases are shared with TRBD1. The CDR3 is 14 amino acids. Germline assignment: CDR1 DFQATT and CDR2 SNEGSKA (reference sequence). Unmatched junction bases numbered 4, after V lost 3 bases and J lost 4 bases. The CDR3: CSARTGQGAYEQYF. In DNA form, the CDR3 reads TGCAGTGCTAGGACGGGACAGGGGGCGTACGAGCAGTACTTC.

As for this clonotype: Possible read error: a much larger clone is one base away. V gene TRBV11-2 combines with J gene TRBJ2-1; the D gene is possibly TRBD2 (6 bases). CDR1 SGHAT and CDR2 FQNNGV come from the germline V gene. This CDR3 spans 16 amino acids. CDR3 sequence: CASSTSQEGSYNEQLF. CDR3 nucleotide sequence: TGTGCCAGCAGCACTTCACAGGAGGGATCCTACAATGAGCAGCTCTTC.